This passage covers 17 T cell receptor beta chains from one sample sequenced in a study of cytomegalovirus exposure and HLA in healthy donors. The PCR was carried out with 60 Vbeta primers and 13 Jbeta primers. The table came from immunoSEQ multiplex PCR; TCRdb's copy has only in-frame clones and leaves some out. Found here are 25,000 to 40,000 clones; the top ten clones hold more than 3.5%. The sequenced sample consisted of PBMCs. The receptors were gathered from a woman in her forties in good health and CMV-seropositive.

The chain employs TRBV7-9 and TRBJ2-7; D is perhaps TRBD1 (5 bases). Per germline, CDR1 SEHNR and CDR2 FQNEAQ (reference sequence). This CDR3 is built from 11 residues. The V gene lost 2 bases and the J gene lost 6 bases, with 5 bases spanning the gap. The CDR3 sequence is CASSLRGEQYF. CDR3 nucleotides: TGTGCCAGCAGCTTAAGGGGCGAGCAGTACTTC.

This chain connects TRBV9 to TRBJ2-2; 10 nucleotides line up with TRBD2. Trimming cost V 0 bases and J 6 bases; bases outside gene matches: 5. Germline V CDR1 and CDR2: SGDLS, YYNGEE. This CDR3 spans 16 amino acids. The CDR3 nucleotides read TGTGCCAGCAGCGTAGGGGCTAGCGGGAGACCCGGGGAGCTGTTTTTT. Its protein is CASSVGASGRPGELFF. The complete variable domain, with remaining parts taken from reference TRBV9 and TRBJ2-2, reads DSGVTQTPKHLITATGQRVTLRCSPRSGDLSVYWYQQSLDQGLQFLIQYYNGEERAKGNILERFSAQQFPDLHSELNLSSLELGDSALYFCASSVGASGRPGELFFGEGSRLTVL.

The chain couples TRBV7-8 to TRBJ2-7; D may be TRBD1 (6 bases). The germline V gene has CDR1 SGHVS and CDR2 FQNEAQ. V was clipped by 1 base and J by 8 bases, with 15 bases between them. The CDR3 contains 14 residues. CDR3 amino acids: CASSLEGQGYKQYF. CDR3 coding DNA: TGTGCCAGCAGCTTAGAAGGTCAGGGGTACAAGCAGTACTTC. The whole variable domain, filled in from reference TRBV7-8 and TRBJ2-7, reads GAGVSQSPRYKVAKRGQDVALRCDPISGHVSLFWYQQALGQGPEFLTYFQNEAQLDKSGLPSDRFFAERPEGSVSTLKIQRTQQEDSAVYLCASSLEGQGYKQYFGPGTRLTVT.

CDR3 region: CASDSGRAGSGGYTF. In nucleotides, the CDR3 is TGTGCCAGCGATTCCGGGAGGGCGGGCAGTGGAGGCTACACCTTC. The chain is built from TRBV7-9 and TRBJ1-2; no clear D. V shed 8 bases and J shed 8 bases, with 24 bases lying between them. Germline assignment: CDR1 SEHNR and CDR2 FQNEAQ (reference sequence). The CDR3 runs to 15 residues.

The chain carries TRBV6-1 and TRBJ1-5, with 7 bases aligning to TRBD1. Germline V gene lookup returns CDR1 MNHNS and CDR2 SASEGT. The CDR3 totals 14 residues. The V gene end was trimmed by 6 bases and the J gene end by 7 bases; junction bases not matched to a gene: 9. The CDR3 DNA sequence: TGTGCCAGCAGAAGCCCGACAGGGTTGCAGCCCCAGCATTTT. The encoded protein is CASRSPTGLQPQHF.

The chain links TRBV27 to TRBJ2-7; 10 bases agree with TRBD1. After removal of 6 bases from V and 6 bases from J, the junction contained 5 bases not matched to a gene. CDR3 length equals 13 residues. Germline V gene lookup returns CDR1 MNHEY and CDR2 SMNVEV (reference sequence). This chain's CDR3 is CASRGTGEAEQYF. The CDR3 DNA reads TGTGCCAGCAGGGGGACAGGGGAGGCCGAGCAGTACTTC.

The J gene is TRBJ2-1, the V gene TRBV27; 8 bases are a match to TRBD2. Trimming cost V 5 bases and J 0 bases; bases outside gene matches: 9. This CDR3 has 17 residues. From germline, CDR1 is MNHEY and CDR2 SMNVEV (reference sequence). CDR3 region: CASSSSFREGSYNEQFF. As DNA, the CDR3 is TGTGCCAGCAGTAGTTCCTTTCGGGAGGGCTCCTACAATGAGCAGTTCTTC.

The CDR3: CASSPVPGQGSYEQYF. In DNA form, the CDR3 reads TGCGCCAGCAGCCCGGTGCCGGGACAGGGCTCCTACGAGCAGTACTTC. V usage is TRBV4-1 and J usage is TRBJ2-7; TRBD1 matches 9 bases. The junction had 7 bases not matched to a gene; V was cut back by 4 bases and J by 0 bases. Looked up from germline, CDR1 is MGHRA and CDR2 is YSYEKL. CDR3 size: 16 residues.

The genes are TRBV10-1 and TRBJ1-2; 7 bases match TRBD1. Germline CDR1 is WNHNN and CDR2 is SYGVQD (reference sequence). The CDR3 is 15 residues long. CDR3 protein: CPQLTKPQGPYGYTF. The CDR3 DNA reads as TGCCCGCAGCTGACGAAACCACAGGGGCCCTATGGCTACACCTTC.

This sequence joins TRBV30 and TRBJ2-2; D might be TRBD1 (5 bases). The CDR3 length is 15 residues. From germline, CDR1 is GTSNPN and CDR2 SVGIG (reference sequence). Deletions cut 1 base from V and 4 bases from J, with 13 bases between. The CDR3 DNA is TGTGCCTGGAGTGGAGAGACAGTCGGCACCGGGGAGCTGTTTTTT. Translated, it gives CAWSGETVGTGELFF.

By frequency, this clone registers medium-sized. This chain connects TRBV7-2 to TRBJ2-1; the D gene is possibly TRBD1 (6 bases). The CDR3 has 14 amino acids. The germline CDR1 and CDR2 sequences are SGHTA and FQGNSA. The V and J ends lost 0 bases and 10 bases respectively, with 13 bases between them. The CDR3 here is CASSLAGTGMEQFF. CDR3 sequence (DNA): TGTGCCAGCAGCTTAGCGGGAACAGGGATGGAGCAGTTCTTC. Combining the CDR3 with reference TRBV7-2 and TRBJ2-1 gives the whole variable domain GAGVSQSPSNKVTEKGKDVELRCDPISGHTALYWYRQSLGQGLEFLIYFQGNSAPDKSGLPSDRFSAERTGGSVSTLTIQRTQQEDSAVYLCASSLAGTGMEQFFGPGTRLTVL.

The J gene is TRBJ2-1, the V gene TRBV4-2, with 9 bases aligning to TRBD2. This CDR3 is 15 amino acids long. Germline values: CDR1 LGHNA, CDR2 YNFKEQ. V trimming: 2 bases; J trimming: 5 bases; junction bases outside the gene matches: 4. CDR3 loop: CASSQNSGSNNEQFF. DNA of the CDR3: TGTGCCAGCAGCCAAAATAGCGGGAGTAACAATGAGCAGTTCTTC.

The chain's CDR3 is CAWGALTGNTEAFF. The CDR3 bases are TGTGCCTGGGGCGCTTTGACAGGGAACACTGAAGCTTTCTTT. This sequence joins TRBV30 and TRBJ1-1, with D possibly TRBD1 on 6 matching bases. V lost 5 bases to trimming and J lost 1 base, with 14 bases between them. Germline CDR1 and CDR2: GTSNPN and SVGIG (reference sequence). CDR3 length equals 14 residues.

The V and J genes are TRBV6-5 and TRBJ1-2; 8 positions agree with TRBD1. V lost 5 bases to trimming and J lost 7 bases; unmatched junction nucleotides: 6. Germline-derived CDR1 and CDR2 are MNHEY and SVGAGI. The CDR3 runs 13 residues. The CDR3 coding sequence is TGTGCCAGCAGTCGGACAGGGAGCAGTGGCTACACCTTC. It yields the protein CASSRTGSSGYTF.

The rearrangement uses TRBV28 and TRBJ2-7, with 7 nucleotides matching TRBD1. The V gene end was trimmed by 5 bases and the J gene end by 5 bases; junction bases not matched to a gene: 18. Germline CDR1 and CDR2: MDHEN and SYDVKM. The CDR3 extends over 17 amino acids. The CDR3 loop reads CASSPLTQRGLAHEQYF. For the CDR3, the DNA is TGTGCCAGCAGTCCTCTAACGCAAAGGGGGCTCGCCCACGAGCAGTACTTC. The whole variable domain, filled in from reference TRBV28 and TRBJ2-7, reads DVKVTQSSRYLVKRTGEKVFLECVQDMDHENMFWYRQDPGLGLRLIYFSYDVKMKEKGDIPEGYSVSREKKERFSLILESASTNQTSMYLCASSPLTQRGLAHEQYFGPGTRLTVT.

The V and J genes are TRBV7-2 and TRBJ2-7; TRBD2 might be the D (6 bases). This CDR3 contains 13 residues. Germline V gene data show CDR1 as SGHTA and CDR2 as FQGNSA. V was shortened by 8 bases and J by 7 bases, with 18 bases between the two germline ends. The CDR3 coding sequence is TGTGCCAGCGCCGGGGTGGTTCGGGGGGAGCAGTACTTC. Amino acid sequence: CASAGVVRGEQYF.

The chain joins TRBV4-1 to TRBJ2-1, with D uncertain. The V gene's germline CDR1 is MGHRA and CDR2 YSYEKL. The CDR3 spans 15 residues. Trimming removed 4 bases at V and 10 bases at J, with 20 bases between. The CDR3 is CASSLSVVAVNEQFF. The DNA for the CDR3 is TGCGCCAGCAGCCTATCCGTTGTGGCGGTCAACGAGCAGTTCTTC.